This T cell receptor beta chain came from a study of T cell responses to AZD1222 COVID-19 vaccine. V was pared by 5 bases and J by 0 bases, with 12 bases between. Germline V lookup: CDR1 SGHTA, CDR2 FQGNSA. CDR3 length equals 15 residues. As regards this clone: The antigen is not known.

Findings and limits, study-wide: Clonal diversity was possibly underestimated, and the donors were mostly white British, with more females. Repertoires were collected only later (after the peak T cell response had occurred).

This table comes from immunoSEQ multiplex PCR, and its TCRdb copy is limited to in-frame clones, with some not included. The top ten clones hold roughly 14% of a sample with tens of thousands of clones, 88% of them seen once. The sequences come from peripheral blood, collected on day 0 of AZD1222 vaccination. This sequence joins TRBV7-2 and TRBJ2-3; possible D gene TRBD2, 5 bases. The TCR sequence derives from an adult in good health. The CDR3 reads CASSLRRGSTDTQYF. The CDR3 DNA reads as TGTGCCAGCAGCCTCAGAAGAGGGAGCACAGATACGCAGTATTTT.